The clone carrying this T cell receptor (beta chain) was counted only a few times. What it recognizes is unknown. These data belong to a study of response to subunit inactivated influenza vaccine. Study-wide results and caveats: The authors offered the suggestion that each seasonal influenza vaccination recruits few new T cells.

CDR3 length: 13 amino acids. Trimming cost V 3 bases and J 6 bases, with 11 bases left between them. The germline gives CDR1 SGHRS, CDR2 YFSETQ. TCRdb used MiXCR to reprocess the RT-PCR reads, holding one entry per CDR3 protein. The sample lists around 580,000 distinct CDR3 sequences; around 11% were seen once. The chain couples TRBV5-1 to TRBJ2-3; no definite D call. The receptor was derived from a man aged 50 or older who received an inactivated influenza vaccine. The sample in question was PBMCs from blood, obtained on the day of vaccination. CDR3 sequence reads: CASSSGDWDTQYF. CDR3 DNA: TGCGCCAGCAGCTCTGGAGATTGGGATACGCAGTATTTT.